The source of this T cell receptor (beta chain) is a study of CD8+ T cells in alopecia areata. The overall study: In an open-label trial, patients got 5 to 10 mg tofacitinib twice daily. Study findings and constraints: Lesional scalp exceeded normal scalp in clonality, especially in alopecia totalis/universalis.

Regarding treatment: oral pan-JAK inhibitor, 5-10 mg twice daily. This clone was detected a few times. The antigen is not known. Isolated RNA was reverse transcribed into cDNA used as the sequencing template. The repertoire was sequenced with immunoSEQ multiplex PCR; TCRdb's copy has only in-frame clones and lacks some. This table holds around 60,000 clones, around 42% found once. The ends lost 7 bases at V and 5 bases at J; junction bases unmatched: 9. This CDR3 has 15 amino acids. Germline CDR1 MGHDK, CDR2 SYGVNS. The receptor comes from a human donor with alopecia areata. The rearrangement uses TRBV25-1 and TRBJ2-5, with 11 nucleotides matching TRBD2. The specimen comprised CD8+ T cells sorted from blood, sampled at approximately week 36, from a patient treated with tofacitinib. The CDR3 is CASIVSSGRNETQYF. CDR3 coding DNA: TGTGCCAGCATTGTGTCTAGCGGGAGGAATGAGACCCAGTACTTC. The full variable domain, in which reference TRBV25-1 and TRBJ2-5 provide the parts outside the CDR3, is EADIYQTPRYLVIGTGKKITLECSQTMGHDKMYWYQQDPGMELHLIHYSYGVNSTEKGDLSSESTVSRIRTEHFPLTLESARPSHTSQYLCASIVSSGRNETQYFGPGTRLLVL.